The 13 T cell receptor beta chains listed next were all sequenced from one sample in a study of blood T cell repertoires in COVID-19. Measured with immunoSEQ multiplex PCR; TCRdb has only the in-frame clones, and not every one. The table shows under 200,000 clones, with 88% occurring only once. Specimen: peripheral blood. The receptors derive from a man between 65 and 85 years old with active or convalescent COVID-19.

The chain has TRBV19 and TRBJ2-3; D perhaps matches TRBD1 (6 bases). Trimming stripped 4 bases from V and 0 bases from J, with 17 bases between. Germline-derived CDR1 and CDR2 are LNHDA and SQIVND (reference sequence). This CDR3 is 17 amino acids long. In nucleotides, the CDR3 is TGTGCCAGTAGTACTACCGAGACAGGATTTAGCACAGATACGCAGTATTTT. Its protein is CASSTTETGFSTDTQYF.

The chain combines TRBV19 with TRBJ2-1, with TRBD2 matching over 8 bases. The V segment lost 6 bases and the J segment 2 bases; nucleotides outside the gene matches: 9. The CDR3 runs to 16 residues. Germline-derived CDR1 and CDR2 are LNHDA and SQIVND (reference sequence). The CDR3, as DNA: TGTGCCAGTAGGGATCTAGCGGGTGGTGCCTACAATGAGCAGTTCTTC. It yields the protein CASRDLAGGAYNEQFF.

The chain joins TRBV7-6 to TRBJ1-4, with D perhaps TRBD1 (5 bases). Germline CDR1 and CDR2: SGHVS and FNYEAQ. Trimming left V 5 bases short and J 5 bases short, with 15 bases between. This CDR3 comprises 15 residues. CDR3 residues: CASSLGTVLNEKLFF. In nucleotides, the CDR3 is TGTGCCAGCAGCCTGGGGACTGTTCTCAATGAAAAACTGTTTTTT.

The CDR3 loop is CASSDRGLGNSPLHF. CDR3 sequence (DNA): TGTGCCAGCAGTGACCGGGGTCTGGGGAATTCACCCCTCCACTTT. The gene calls are TRBV2 and TRBJ1-6; D unclear. V lost 3 bases and J 7 bases, leaving 13 bases between the germline ends. Germline V gives CDR1 SNHLY, CDR2 FYNNEI. This CDR3 region has 15 residues.

The V gene is TRBV6-1, the J gene TRBJ1-1; TRBD1 agrees at 8 bases. Germline CDR1 MNHNS, CDR2 SASEGT. The CDR3 has 16 amino acids. V was clipped by 0 bases and J by 0 bases; unmatched bases: 3. The CDR3 DNA reads as TGTGCCAGCAGTGAAGCGGCAGGGGGCCTGAACACTGAAGCTTTCTTT. Its protein product is CASSEAAGGLNTEAFF.

The V call is TRBV28, the J call TRBJ1-2, with D possibly TRBD1 on 6 matching bases. Germline loops: CDR1 MDHEN, CDR2 SYDVKM. The CDR3 sequence is 12 residues long. Trimming cost V 3 bases and J 7 bases, with 9 bases left between them. The CDR3 region has the DNA TGTGCCAGCAGTTTTTCAGGGGTTGGCTACACCTTC. This codes for CASSFSGVGYTF.

This clone was recorded a few times. The V call is TRBV5-1, the J call TRBJ2-1, with 10 nucleotides matching TRBD1. CDR1 is SGHRS and CDR2 is YFSETQ in the germline V gene. This CDR3 comprises 16 residues. The ends lost 2 bases at V and 7 bases at J; junction bases unmatched: 9. As DNA, the CDR3 is TGCGCCAGCAGCTTACATGTCCGGGACAGGGGTAATGAGCAGTTCTTC. This encodes CASSLHVRDRGNEQFF.

The chain combines TRBV19 with TRBJ2-2; the D gene is possibly TRBD2 (7 bases). The CDR3 runs 15 residues. From germline, CDR1 is LNHDA and CDR2 SQIVND (reference sequence). V lost 7 bases, J lost 1 base, and 13 bases lay in between. The CDR3 DNA follows: TGTGCCAGTACAAGGGGGGGAGAGAACACCGGGGAGCTGTTTTTT. Protein: CASTRGGENTGELFF.

A few counts support this clone. J is TRBJ2-2 and V is TRBV5-4; TRBD1 aligns across 7 bases. V was pared by 2 bases and J by 6 bases, with 10 bases of the junction left unmatched. Germline lookup yields CDR1 SGHNT and CDR2 YYREEE (reference sequence). This CDR3 region has 16 residues. In nucleotides, the CDR3 is TGTGCCAGCAGCTTCAATCCAGGGGGAGTTCCCGGGGAGCTGTTTTTT. Residues: CASSFNPGGVPGELFF.

The CDR3 DNA sequence: TGTGCCAGCAGTGAAGCGGGAGGATACAATGAGCAGTTCTTC. Protein sequence: CASSEAGGYNEQFF. The V call is TRBV6-1, the J call TRBJ2-1; TRBD2 might be the D (6 bases). From germline, CDR1 is MNHNS and CDR2 SASEGT. The CDR3 contains 14 residues. V was pared by 0 bases and J by 4 bases, with 7 bases between.

This clone appeared a single time. This rearrangement joins TRBV5-4 to TRBJ2-1, with TRBD2 matching 7 bases. The CDR3 totals 15 residues. Germline CDR1 reads SGHNT; CDR2 reads YYREEE (reference sequence). J was trimmed by 4 bases and V by 0 bases; bases with no gene match: 4. This chain's CDR3 is CASSLGASGYNEQFF. DNA for the CDR3: TGTGCCAGCAGCTTGGGGGCTAGCGGATACAATGAGCAGTTCTTC.

V usage is TRBV30 and J usage is TRBJ2-5; 8 positions match TRBD1. V shed 2 bases and J 5 bases; nucleotides not matched to a gene: 4. The CDR3 has 13 amino acids. Germline V lookup: CDR1 GTSNPN, CDR2 SVGIG (reference sequence). CDR3 sequence: CAWSLGQGETQYF. Written as DNA, the CDR3 is TGTGCCTGGAGTCTAGGACAGGGCGAGACCCAGTACTTC.

This sequence joins TRBV3-1 (or the pseudogene TRBV3-2) and TRBJ2-7, with 8 bases aligning to TRBD1. CDR3 length: 16 amino acids. The ends lost 0 bases at V and 2 bases at J; junction bases unmatched: 6. Germline V gives CDR1 LGHDT, CDR2 YNNKEL (reference sequence). The CDR3: CASSQEIPDRAYEQYF. The DNA of the CDR3 is TGTGCCAGCAGCCAAGAGATCCCGGACAGGGCCTACGAGCAGTACTTC.